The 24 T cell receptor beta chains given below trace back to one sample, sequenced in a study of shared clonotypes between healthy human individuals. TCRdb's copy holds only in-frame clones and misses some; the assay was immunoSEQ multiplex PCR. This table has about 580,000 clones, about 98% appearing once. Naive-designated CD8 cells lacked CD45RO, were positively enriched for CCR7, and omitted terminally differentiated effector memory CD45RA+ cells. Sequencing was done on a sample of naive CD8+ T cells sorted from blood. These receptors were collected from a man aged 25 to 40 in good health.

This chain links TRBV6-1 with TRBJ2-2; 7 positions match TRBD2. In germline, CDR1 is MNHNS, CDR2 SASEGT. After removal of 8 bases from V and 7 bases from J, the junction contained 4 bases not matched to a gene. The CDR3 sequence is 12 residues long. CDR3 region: CASGRVDGELFF. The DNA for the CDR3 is TGTGCCAGCGGGAGGGTTGACGGGGAGCTGTTTTTT.

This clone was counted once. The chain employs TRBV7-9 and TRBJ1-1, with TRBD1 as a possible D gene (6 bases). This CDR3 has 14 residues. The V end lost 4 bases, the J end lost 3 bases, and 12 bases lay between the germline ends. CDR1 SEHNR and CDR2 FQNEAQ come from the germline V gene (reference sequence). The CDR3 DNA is TGTGCCAGCAGCTCCGGGGCAGGGGACACTGAAGCTTTCTTT. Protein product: CASSSGAGDTEAFF.

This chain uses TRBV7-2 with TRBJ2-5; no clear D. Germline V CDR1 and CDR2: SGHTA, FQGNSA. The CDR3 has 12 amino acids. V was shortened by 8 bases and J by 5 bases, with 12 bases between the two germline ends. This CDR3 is CASLPLGETQYF. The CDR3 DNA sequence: TGTGCCAGCTTACCCCTGGGTGAGACCCAGTACTTC.

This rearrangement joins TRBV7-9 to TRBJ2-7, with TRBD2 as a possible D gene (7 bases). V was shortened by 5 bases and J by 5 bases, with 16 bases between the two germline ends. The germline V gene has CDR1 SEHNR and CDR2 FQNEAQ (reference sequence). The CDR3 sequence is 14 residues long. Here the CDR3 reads CASSPGGYHDEQYF. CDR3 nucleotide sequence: TGTGCCAGCAGCCCGGGGGGCTACCACGACGAGCAGTACTTC.

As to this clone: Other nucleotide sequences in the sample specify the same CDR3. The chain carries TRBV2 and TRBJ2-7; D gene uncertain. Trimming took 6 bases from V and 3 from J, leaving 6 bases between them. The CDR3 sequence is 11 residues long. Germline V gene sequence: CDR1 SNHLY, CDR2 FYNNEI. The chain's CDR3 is CASRENYEQYF. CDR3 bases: TGTGCCAGCAGAGAGAACTACGAGCAGTACTTC. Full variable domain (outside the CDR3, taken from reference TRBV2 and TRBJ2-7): EPEVTQTPSHQVTQMGQEVILRCVPISNHLYFYWYRQILGQKVEFLVSFYNNEISEKSEIFDDQFSVERPDGSNFTLKIRSTKLEDSAMYFCASRENYEQYFGPGTRLTVT.

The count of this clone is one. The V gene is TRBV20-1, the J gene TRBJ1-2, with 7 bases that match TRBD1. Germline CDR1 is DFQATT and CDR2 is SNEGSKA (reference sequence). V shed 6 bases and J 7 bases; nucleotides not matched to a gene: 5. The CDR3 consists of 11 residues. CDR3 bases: TGCAGTGCCAAGCAGGGGGGTGGCTACACCTTC. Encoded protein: CSAKQGGGYTF.

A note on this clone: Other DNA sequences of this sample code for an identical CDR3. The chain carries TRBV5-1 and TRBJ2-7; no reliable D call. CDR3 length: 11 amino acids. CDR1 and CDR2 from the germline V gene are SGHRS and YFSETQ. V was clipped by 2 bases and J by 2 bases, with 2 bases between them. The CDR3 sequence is CASSFPYEQYF. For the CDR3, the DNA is TGCGCCAGCAGCTTTCCCTACGAGCAGTACTTC.

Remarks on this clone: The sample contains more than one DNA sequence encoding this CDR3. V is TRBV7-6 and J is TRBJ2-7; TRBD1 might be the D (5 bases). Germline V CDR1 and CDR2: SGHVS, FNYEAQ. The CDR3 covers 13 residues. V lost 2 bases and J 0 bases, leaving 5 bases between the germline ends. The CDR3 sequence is CASSLRGSYEQYF. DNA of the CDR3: TGTGCCAGCAGCTTAAGGGGCTCCTACGAGCAGTACTTC.

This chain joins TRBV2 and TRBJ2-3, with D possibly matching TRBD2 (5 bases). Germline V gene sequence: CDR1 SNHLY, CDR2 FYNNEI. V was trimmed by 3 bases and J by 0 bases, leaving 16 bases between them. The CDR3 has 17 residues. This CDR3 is CASSDDREADSTDTQYF. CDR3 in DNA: TGTGCCAGCAGTGATGATAGGGAAGCGGACAGCACAGATACGCAGTATTTT.

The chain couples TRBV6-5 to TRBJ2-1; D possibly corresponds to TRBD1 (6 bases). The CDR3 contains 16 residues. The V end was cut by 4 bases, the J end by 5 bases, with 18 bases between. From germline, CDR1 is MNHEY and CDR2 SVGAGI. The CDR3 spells CASSSESGTTNNEQFF. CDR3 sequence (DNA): TGTGCCAGCAGTTCAGAGTCCGGGACAACCAACAATGAGCAGTTCTTC.

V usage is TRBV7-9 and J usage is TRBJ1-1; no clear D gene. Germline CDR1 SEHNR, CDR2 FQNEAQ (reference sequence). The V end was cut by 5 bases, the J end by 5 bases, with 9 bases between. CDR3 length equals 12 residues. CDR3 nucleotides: TGTGCCAGCAGCAACCCTAGGACTGAAGCTTTCTTT. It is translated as CASSNPRTEAFF.

The CDR3 DNA follows: TGTGCCAGCAGCCCCCGAGGGTTAGCGGCCGAAGGTGAGCAGTACTTC. It codes for CASSPRGLAAEGEQYF. The rearrangement joins TRBV28 to TRBJ2-7, with a possible D match to TRBD2 (6 bases). From germline, CDR1 is MDHEN and CDR2 SYDVKM. CDR3 length: 16 residues. Trimming shortened V by 6 bases and J by 7 bases, and 25 bases separated the two germline ends.

The chain's CDR3 is CASRWTSGQETQYF. The CDR3 DNA reads TGTGCCAGCAGGTGGACTAGCGGGCAAGAGACCCAGTACTTC. J is TRBJ2-5 and V is TRBV11-2; 11 nucleotides line up with TRBD2. The germline CDR1 and CDR2 sequences are SGHAT and FQNNGV. With 6 bases clipped from V and 2 bases from J, the junction kept 2 bases outside the gene matches. The CDR3 is 14 amino acids.

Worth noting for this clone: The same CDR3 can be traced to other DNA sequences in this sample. Written as DNA, the CDR3 is TGTGCCAGCAGCTTAGCAAGGGAAGCTTTCTTT. Amino acids: CASSLAREAFF. The rearrangement links TRBV7-8 to TRBJ1-1; D is ambiguous. V was pared by 0 bases and J by 8 bases, with 4 bases between. The CDR3 is 11 residues long. Looked up from germline, CDR1 is SGHVS and CDR2 is FQNEAQ.

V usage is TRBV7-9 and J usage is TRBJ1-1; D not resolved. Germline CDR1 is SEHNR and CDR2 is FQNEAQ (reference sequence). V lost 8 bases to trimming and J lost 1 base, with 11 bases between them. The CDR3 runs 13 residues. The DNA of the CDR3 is TGTGCCAGCCTTCCCGGTACGAACACTGAAGCTTTCTTT. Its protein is CASLPGTNTEAFF.

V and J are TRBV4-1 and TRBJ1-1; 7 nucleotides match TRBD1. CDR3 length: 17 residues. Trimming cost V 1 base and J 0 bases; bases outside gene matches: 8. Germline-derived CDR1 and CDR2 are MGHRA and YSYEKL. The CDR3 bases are TGCGCCAGCAGCCAAGTAGCCGGGACAGACTTGAACACTGAAGCTTTCTTT. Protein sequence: CASSQVAGTDLNTEAFF.

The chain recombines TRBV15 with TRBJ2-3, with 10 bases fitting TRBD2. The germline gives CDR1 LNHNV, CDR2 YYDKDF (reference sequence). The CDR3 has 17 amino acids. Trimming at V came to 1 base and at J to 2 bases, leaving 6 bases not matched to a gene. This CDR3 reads CATSRVASGSLTDTQYF. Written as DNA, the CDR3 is TGTGCCACCAGCAGAGTTGCTAGCGGGAGCCTCACAGATACGCAGTATTTT.

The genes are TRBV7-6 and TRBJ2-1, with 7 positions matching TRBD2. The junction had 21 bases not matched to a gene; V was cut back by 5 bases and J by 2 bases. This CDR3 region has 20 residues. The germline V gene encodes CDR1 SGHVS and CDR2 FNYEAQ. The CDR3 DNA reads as TGTGCCAGCAGCCCTTACGTGGTGTCGCAAACTAGCGCACCCTACAATGAGCAGTTCTTC. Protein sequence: CASSPYVVSQTSAPYNEQFF.

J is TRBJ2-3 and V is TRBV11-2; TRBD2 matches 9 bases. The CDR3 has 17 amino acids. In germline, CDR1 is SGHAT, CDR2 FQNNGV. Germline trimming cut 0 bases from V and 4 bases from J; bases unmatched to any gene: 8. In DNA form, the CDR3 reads TGTGCCAGCAGCTTAGATCGGGCGGGAGGGCCCGCAGATACGCAGTATTTT. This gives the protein CASSLDRAGGPADTQYF.

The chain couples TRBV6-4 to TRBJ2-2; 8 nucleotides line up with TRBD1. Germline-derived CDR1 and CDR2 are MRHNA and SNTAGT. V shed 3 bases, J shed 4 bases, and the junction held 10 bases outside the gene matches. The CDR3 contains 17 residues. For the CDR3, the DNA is TGTGCCAGCAGTGATTTTGGACAGGGAAGACGCACCGGGGAGCTGTTTTTT. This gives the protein CASSDFGQGRRTGELFF.

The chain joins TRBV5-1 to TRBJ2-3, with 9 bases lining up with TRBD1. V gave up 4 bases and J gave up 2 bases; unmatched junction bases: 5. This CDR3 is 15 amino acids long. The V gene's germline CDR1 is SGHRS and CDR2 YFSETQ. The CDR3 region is CASSRGTGTTDTQYF. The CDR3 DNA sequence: TGCGCCAGCAGCCGCGGGACAGGGACCACAGATACGCAGTATTTT. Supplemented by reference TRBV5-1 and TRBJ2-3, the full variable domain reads KAGVTQTPRYLIKTRGQQVTLSCSPISGHRSVSWYQQTPGQGLQFLFEYFSETQRNKGNFPGRFSGRQFSNSRSEMNVSTLELGDSALYLCASSRGTGTTDTQYFGPGTRLTVL.

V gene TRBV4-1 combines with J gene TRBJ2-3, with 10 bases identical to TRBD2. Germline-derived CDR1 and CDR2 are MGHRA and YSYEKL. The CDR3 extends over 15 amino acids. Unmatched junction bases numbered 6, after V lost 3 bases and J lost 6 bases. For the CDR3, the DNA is TGCGCCAGCAGCCAGGCTAGCGGGAGTCCCGATACGCAGTATTTT. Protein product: CASSQASGSPDTQYF.

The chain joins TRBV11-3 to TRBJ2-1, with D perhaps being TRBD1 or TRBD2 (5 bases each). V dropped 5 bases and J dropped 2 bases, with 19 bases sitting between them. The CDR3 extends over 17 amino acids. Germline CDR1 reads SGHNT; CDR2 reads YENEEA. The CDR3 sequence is CASSPGRILTPYNEQFF. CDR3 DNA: TGTGCCAGCAGCCCGGGACGGATCCTCACTCCCTACAATGAGCAGTTCTTC.

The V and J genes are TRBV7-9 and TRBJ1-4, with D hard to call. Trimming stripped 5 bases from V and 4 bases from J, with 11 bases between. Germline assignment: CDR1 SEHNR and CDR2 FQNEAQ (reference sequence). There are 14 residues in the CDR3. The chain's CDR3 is CASSPTSSNEKLFF. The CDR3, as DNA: TGTGCCAGCAGCCCCACCTCCAGTAATGAAAAACTGTTTTTT.